This T cell receptor beta chain was captured by sequencing in a study of vaccination effects on CD4 cells after COVID-19. The table came from immunoSEQ multiplex PCR; TCRdb's copy has only in-frame clones and leaves some out. Of about 68,000 clones listed, 75% to 85% are singletons. Antigen-specific CD4+ T cells expanded by the ViraFEST assay with viral peptide pools were then sequenced. Having been cultured for 10 days, the cells underwent CD4+ T cell isolation. None of the vaccinated had previously contracted SARS-CoV-2, and their nucleocapsid antibodies tested negative. Every well got 1.5 million to 2.5 million PBMC, which were grown with about 9.9 IU/ml IL-2 and about 9.5 ug/ml peptides. Points from the study as a whole: Infection- and vaccine-induced clones contracted markedly late after vaccination. Sampling in the study covered few convalescent patients and included no early post-infection timepoints.

With regard to this clone: Its specificity is not known.

V lost 2 bases and J lost 6; bases outside the gene matches: 7. Germline CDR1 reads SGHKS; CDR2 reads YYEKEE (reference sequence). The CDR3 has 16 amino acids. The sequencing here drew on CD4+ T cells from PBMCs cultured with SARS-CoV-2 spike peptides, taken before COVID-19 vaccination. This TCR came from a human donor who received a COVID-19 vaccine. The rearrangement links TRBV5-5 to TRBJ2-5; 13 nucleotides agree with TRBD2. The DNA of the CDR3 is TGTGCCAGCAGCTTTATCACTAGCGGGGGGGGAAAGACCCAGTACTTC. Its translation is CASSFITSGGGKTQYF. The full variable domain, in which reference TRBV5-5 and TRBJ2-5 provide the parts outside the CDR3, is DAGVTQSPTHLIKTRGQQVTLRCSPISGHKSVSWYQQVLGQGPQFIFQYYEKEERGRGNFPDRFSARQFPNYSSELNVNALLLGDSALYLCASSFITSGGGKTQYFGPGTRLLVL.